The rows below give T cell receptor beta chains drawn from one sample of a study of blood T cell repertoires in COVID-19. Data came from immunoSEQ multiplex PCR; TCRdb stores just in-frame clones and leaves some out. The sample yields a few hundred thousand clones, around 84% seen once. Material: PBMCs or T cells enriched from blood (not recorded which). The origin of the receptors is a woman aged 40 to 55 who had recovered from COVID-19. The CDR3 runs from the conserved cysteine through the conserved F or W. D genes are given only for firm matches. Size tells how often a clone was seen (once, few, many) or the class of an expanded clone, and some rows leave it out.

DNA	CDR3	V	size	J	D
TGTGCCAGTAGTATAGGGCTAGCGGGGTTAATTAATGAGCAGTTCTTC	CASSIGLAGLINEQFF	TRBV19	.	TRBJ2-1	TRBD2
TGCGCCAGCAGCGGGCAAGGGGGGAACACTGAAGCTTTCTTT	CASSGQGGNTEAFF	TRBV5-1	.	TRBJ1-1	.
TGTGCCAGCAGCACTGGACAGGGAGGGGTCGCCGAGCAGTTCTTC	CASSTGQGGVAEQFF	TRBV6-5	.	TRBJ2-1	.
TGTGCCAGCAGCTTAGCGCTAGCGGGAGGGTTGAATGAGCAGTTCTTC	CASSLALAGGLNEQFF	TRBV13	.	TRBJ2-1	TRBD2
TGTGCCAGCAGCCAAGAGACTAGCGGGAATGATGAGCAGTTCTTC	CASSQETSGNDEQFF	TRBV3-1/TRBV3-2	few	TRBJ2-1	TRBD2
TGTGCCAGCAGCATTCCTAGCGGGACTTACGAGCAGTACTTC	CASSIPSGTYEQYF	TRBV28	.	TRBJ2-7	TRBD2
TGTGCCAGCAGCCCCCGCGGGGTAAGGACAAACATTCAGTACTTC	CASSPRGVRTNIQYF	TRBV5-6	once	TRBJ2-4	.
TGTGCCAGCAGTGAAACCCAGGGGGCCTCAAGGGGCTACACCTTC	CASSETQGASRGYTF	TRBV2	.	TRBJ1-2	TRBD1
TGTGCCATCGGTGGAGCCTACAATGAGCAGTTCTTC	CAIGGAYNEQFF	TRBV10-3	.	TRBJ2-1	.
TGTGCCAGCTCCTACAGACTAGCGGGAGAAGATACGCAGTATTTT	CASSYRLAGEDTQYF	TRBV2	.	TRBJ2-3	TRBD2
TGTGCCAGCAGTTACCAAGGGGAAGAAAAACTGTTTTTT	CASSYQGEEKLFF	TRBV6-5	few	TRBJ1-4	.
TGCGCCAGCAGCCGGCAGACAGGGGCGGTAGTGGCTGGAAACACCATATATTTT	CASSRQTGAVVAGNTIYF	TRBV5-1	.	TRBJ1-3	TRBD1
TGTGCCAGCAGCCGAAACCCCTCGGGCAGGGATGAGCAGTTCTTC	CASSRNPSGRDEQFF	TRBV7-6	few	TRBJ2-1	.
TGCAGCGTTACAGGGGTGGGCAATCAGCCCCAGCATTTT	CSVTGVGNQPQHF	TRBV29-1	.	TRBJ1-5	TRBD1
TGTGCCAGCAGTTCAAACAGGGTAGGCAACAATGAGCAGTTCTTC	CASSSNRVGNNEQFF	TRBV28	.	TRBJ2-1	.
TGCGCCAGCAGTTATACGAGTAGAGGCACAGATACGCAGTATTTT	CASSYTSRGTDTQYF	TRBV10-1	.	TRBJ2-3	.
TGTGCCTGGAATCAGGGGGCAAGGGAGCAGTACTTC	CAWNQGAREQYF	TRBV30	.	TRBJ2-7	TRBD1